The 7 T cell receptor beta chains given below trace back to one sample, sequenced in a study of post-analysis software for immune sequencing data (dated by TCRdb to the mid-2010s). Findings and caveats that apply to the study as a whole: Patients showed significantly higher frequencies than controls for 4 or 5 TRBV segments, among them TRBV5-6, TRBV5-1 and TRBV20-1.

Library creation used PCR. The listed sequencing device is Illumina HiSeq 2500. To reduce PCR and sequencing biases, unique molecular identifiers were incorporated into the TCR beta cDNA libraries. Using fastp trimming at Q25 and MiXCR clonotype assembly, TCRdb reanalyzed the public sequencing data and kept in-frame beta chains. Each record represents a unique CDR3 protein, reported with the most common genes and DNA among its rows. This sample is represented by approximately 690,000 distinct CDR3 sequences; approximately 59% of them were singletons. Of the sample, 11% is held by the ten largest clones. These TCRs are of unknown antigen specificity. The specimen sequenced was blood. All receptors come from a girl aged 2 to 9 with multiple sclerosis.

This clonotype has only one observation. The chain recombines TRBV20-1 with TRBJ2-1, with D uncertain. Trimming took 3 bases from V and 0 from J, leaving 9 bases between them. CDR1 and CDR2 (germline): DFQATT, SNEGSKA (reference sequence). The CDR3 loop spans 14 amino acids. CDR3 DNA sequence: TGCAGTGCTAGTTTACGGAGCTCCTACAATGAGCAGTTCTTC. Translating it yields CSASLRSSYNEQFF.

Only one count was recorded for this clonotype. The chain combines TRBV5-1 with TRBJ2-3; the D gene is possibly TRBD2 (6 bases). From germline, CDR1 is SGHRS and CDR2 YFSETQ. Between the trimmed V and J ends, which lost 0 bases and 1 base, there was a span of 18 bases. This CDR3 is built from 18 residues. The CDR3 reads CASSLGASRLERTDTQYF. For the CDR3, the DNA is TGCGCCAGCAGCTTGGGGGCTAGCAGACTAGAACGCACAGATACGCAGTATTTT. The full variable domain, completed using reference TRBV5-1 and TRBJ2-3, is KAGVTQTPRYLIKTRGQQVTLSCSPISGHRSVSWYQQTPGQGLQFLFEYFSETQRNKGNFPGRFSGRQFSNSRSEMNVSTLELGDSALYLCASSLGASRLERTDTQYFGPGTRLTVL.

The chain carries TRBV10-3 and TRBJ2-7; 7 bases map to TRBD2. The V segment lost 8 bases and the J segment 0 bases; nucleotides outside the gene matches: 7. Germline V gene lookup returns CDR1 ENHRY and CDR2 SYGVKD. CDR3 length: 14 residues. The CDR3 DNA reads as TGTGCCATCGCGGCTAGCGGTACCTCCTACGAGCAGTACTTC. Protein sequence: CAIAASGTSYEQYF.

This clonotype was picked up a small number of times. CDR3 loop: CSVGSAFSYEQYF. The CDR3 DNA follows: TGCAGCGTTGGTTCGGCGTTCTCCTACGAGCAGTACTTC. This chain uses TRBV29-1 with TRBJ2-7; D ambiguous. Per germline, CDR1 SQVTM and CDR2 ANQGSEA. The ends were cut back, 4 bases at V and 0 bases at J, with 10 bases in the middle. CDR3 length equals 13 residues.

The J gene is TRBJ2-5, the V gene TRBV3-1, with D unresolved. V gave up 4 bases and J gave up 1 base, with 13 bases separating them. The germline CDR1 and CDR2 sequences are LGHDT and YNNKEL (reference sequence). The CDR3 covers 15 residues. In nucleotides, the CDR3 is TGTGCCAGCAGCCCTGGGGAACGGATCCAAGAGACCCAGTACTTC. Translating it yields CASSPGERIQETQYF.

Here the CDR3 reads CASRSQGYEQFF. CDR3 DNA sequence: TGTGCCAGCAGATCACAGGGGTATGAGCAGTTCTTC. The V call is TRBV12-3 or TRBV12-4, the J call TRBJ2-1; TRBD1 aligns across 7 bases. V shed 6 bases and J 8 bases; nucleotides not matched to a gene: 4. This CDR3 spans 12 amino acids.

This clonotype showed up just a few times. The chain carries TRBV5-5 and TRBJ2-3; D is unclear. Per the germline V gene, CDR1 is SGHKS and CDR2 is YYEKEE (reference sequence). This CDR3 spans 13 amino acids. V shed 0 bases and J shed 5 bases, with 7 bases lying between them. The CDR3 sequence is CASSLGGIDTQYF. CDR3 sequence (DNA): TGTGCCAGCAGCTTGGGAGGCATAGATACGCAGTATTTT.